These 18 T cell receptor beta chains were all obtained from the same sample, sequenced in a study of T cell responses to AZD1222 COVID-19 vaccine. TCRdb's table, derived via immunoSEQ multiplex PCR, lists solely in-frame clones and lacks some. The table records under 70,000 clones, around three quarters of them present only once. Here the sequenced sample was peripheral blood, taken on day 0 of AZD1222 vaccination. These TCRs come from an adult in good health.

This rearrangement joins TRBV24-1 to TRBJ2-2; possibly TRBD1 for D (5 bases). The CDR3 runs 12 residues. Germline assignment: CDR1 KGHDR and CDR2 SFDVKD. V was clipped by 7 bases and J by 5 bases, with 7 bases between them. CDR3 nucleotide sequence: TGTGCCACCAGCAGGGAAACCGGGGAGCTGTTTTTT. Translated: CATSRETGELFF.

This sequence joins TRBV7-2 and TRBJ2-4; maybe TRBD1 (5 bases). Germline CDR1 reads SGHTA; CDR2 reads FQGNSA. V was shortened by 5 bases and J by 5 bases, with 22 bases between the two germline ends. CDR3 length: 17 residues. The CDR3 DNA follows: TGTGCCAGCAGCGTAAACGGCCCCCGCTCAGGGCAAAACATTCAGTACTTC. It codes for CASSVNGPRSGQNIQYF.

The genes are TRBV3-1 (or the pseudogene TRBV3-2) and TRBJ2-7; D possibly uses TRBD1 or TRBD2 (5 bases each). This CDR3 comprises 16 residues. The germline V gene encodes CDR1 LGHDT and CDR2 YNNKEL (reference sequence). V lost 2 bases, J lost 0 bases, and 14 bases lay in between. CDR3: CASSQPRGMSSYEQYF. The CDR3 DNA sequence: TGTGCCAGCAGCCAACCTCGGGGCATGAGCTCCTACGAGCAGTACTTC.

This chain joins TRBV19 and TRBJ2-5, with TRBD1 identical over 7 bases. V shed 4 bases and J 0 bases; nucleotides not matched to a gene: 11. The length of the CDR3 is 17 residues. CDR1 is LNHDA, CDR2 SQIVND, per germline (reference sequence). The CDR3 region has the DNA TGTGCCAGTAGTACAAAACCCGGGACAGTAAACCAAGAGACCCAGTACTTC. It yields the protein CASSTKPGTVNQETQYF.

The chain joins TRBV6-2 or TRBV6-3 to TRBJ2-1, with TRBD1 identical over 8 bases. CDR1 is MNHEY and CDR2 is SVGEGT in the germline V gene. The CDR3 runs to 15 residues. The J segment lost 0 bases and the V segment lost 6 bases, leaving 4 bases of the junction unmatched. CDR3 residues: CASSPQGVSYNEQFF. The CDR3 DNA is TGTGCCAGCAGCCCACAGGGGGTCTCCTACAATGAGCAGTTCTTC.

The chain combines TRBV10-3 with TRBJ2-3, with 11 bases identical to TRBD2. J gave up 3 bases and V 5 bases, and 1 base lay outside the gene matches. This CDR3 has 14 amino acids. Germline loops: CDR1 ENHRY, CDR2 SYGVKD. The CDR3 sequence: CAISLAGGTDTQYF. CDR3 in DNA: TGTGCCATCAGTTTAGCGGGGGGGACAGATACGCAGTATTTT.

The V gene is TRBV14, the J gene TRBJ2-3; D gene uncertain. V was trimmed by 4 bases and J by 7 bases, leaving 6 bases between them. The length of the CDR3 is 11 residues. Germline V lookup: CDR1 SGHDN, CDR2 FVKESK. In nucleotides, the CDR3 is TGTGCCAGCAGCCGTAGGTATACGCAGTATTTT. This encodes CASSRRYTQYF.

The chain couples TRBV5-4 to TRBJ1-3; 8 bases match TRBD1. CDR3 size: 15 residues. CDR1 SGHNT and CDR2 YYREEE come from the germline V gene (reference sequence). Trimming took 0 bases from V and 4 from J; bases not matched to a gene: 3. In DNA form, the CDR3 reads TGTGCCAGCAGCTTGGAGACAGGGGCAGGAAACACCATATATTTT. Translation: CASSLETGAGNTIYF.

V gene TRBV6-2 or TRBV6-3 combines with J gene TRBJ2-5; 12 bases agree with TRBD2. The CDR3 extends over 15 amino acids. V gave up 4 bases and J gave up 3 bases; unmatched junction bases: 3. The germline V gene has CDR1 MNHEY and CDR2 SVGEGT. CDR3: CASSSWTSGEETQYF. For the CDR3, the DNA is TGTGCCAGCAGTTCCTGGACTAGCGGGGAAGAGACCCAGTACTTC.

The genes are TRBV4-3 and TRBJ2-7, with 9 bases fitting TRBD2. This CDR3 region has 15 residues. Per germline, CDR1 LGHNA and CDR2 YSLEER. V was pared by 0 bases and J by 4 bases, with 4 bases of the junction left unmatched. This chain's CDR3 is CASSQDSSGEYEQYF. CDR3 nucleotides: TGCGCCAGCAGCCAAGACTCTAGCGGGGAGTACGAGCAGTACTTC.

V gene TRBV27 combines with J gene TRBJ2-7, with D possibly matching TRBD1 (6 bases). Germline CDR1 reads MNHEY; CDR2 reads SMNVEV (reference sequence). The CDR3 has 13 amino acids. Between the trimmed V and J ends, which lost 0 bases and 6 bases, there was a span of 9 bases. CDR3 amino acids: CASSLSQGLEQYF. CDR3 nucleotide sequence: TGTGCCAGCAGTTTATCGCAGGGGCTCGAGCAGTACTTC.

J is TRBJ1-1 and V is TRBV30, with unresolved D. This CDR3 spans 12 amino acids. The V end lost 4 bases, the J end lost 6 bases, and 12 bases lay between the germline ends. CDR1 GTSNPN and CDR2 SVGIG come from the germline V gene (reference sequence). The chain's CDR3 is CAWTPMLAEAFF. The CDR3 nucleotides are TGTGCCTGGACCCCTATGTTAGCTGAAGCTTTCTTT.

The gene calls are TRBV11-1 and TRBJ1-1; a possible D gene is TRBD1 (6 bases). Between the trimmed V and J ends, which lost 1 base and 3 bases, there was a span of 9 bases. Per germline, CDR1 SGHAT and CDR2 FQDESV (reference sequence). The CDR3 consists of 14 residues. CDR3 DNA: TGTGCCAGCAGCTTAGTCAGGGGTGACACTGAAGCTTTCTTT. Protein: CASSLVRGDTEAFF.

The count of this clone is one. This chain links TRBV6-5 with TRBJ1-2; D not certain. Germline V lookup: CDR1 MNHEY, CDR2 SVGAGI. Trimming took off 5 bases at V and 8 bases at J, with 12 bases between the two ends. This CDR3 region has 12 residues. In DNA form, the CDR3 reads TGTGCCAGCAGTAAGGCCACGGGAGGCTACACCTTC. Encoded protein: CASSKATGGYTF.

This rearrangement joins TRBV9 to TRBJ2-1, with a possible D match to TRBD1 (5 bases). The germline gives CDR1 SGDLS, CDR2 YYNGEE. Between the trimmed V and J ends, which lost 3 bases and 3 bases, there was a span of 10 bases. This CDR3 has 14 residues. CDR3 nucleotides: TGTGCCAGCAGCGCCGGCGACAGCTACAATGAGCAGTTCTTC. Protein product: CASSAGDSYNEQFF.

V is TRBV28 and J is TRBJ1-2, with a tentative D call TRBD1 (6 bases). Germline V gene sequence: CDR1 MDHEN, CDR2 SYDVKM. The CDR3 contains 13 residues. V was shortened by 2 bases and J by 7 bases, with 11 bases between the two germline ends. The CDR3 here is CASSLRGARGYTF. For the CDR3, the DNA is TGTGCCAGCAGTTTAAGGGGGGCGCGTGGCTACACCTTC.

V is TRBV12-3 or TRBV12-4 and J is TRBJ2-1, with D possibly being TRBD1 (6 bases). Trimming left V 6 bases short and J 8 bases short, with 11 bases between. The CDR3 length is 12 residues. DNA for the CDR3: TGTGCCAGCAGCCCCCAGGGGTATGAGCAGTTCTTC. Translation: CASSPQGYEQFF.

The V gene is TRBV28, the J gene TRBJ1-4; TRBD1 aligns across 11 bases. The CDR3 has 16 residues. Trimming at V came to 6 bases and at J to 6 bases, leaving 9 bases not matched to a gene. Germline V gene lookup returns CDR1 MDHEN and CDR2 SYDVKM. The CDR3 spells CASRPGQGVLYEKLFF. The CDR3 region has the DNA TGTGCCAGCAGACCGGGACAGGGGGTCCTTTATGAAAAACTGTTTTTT.